This T cell receptor beta chain appears in the sequencing data of a study of OX40 agonist ivuxolimab in advanced cancers. The table came from immunoSEQ multiplex PCR; TCRdb's copy has only in-frame clones and leaves some out. This sample has some 70,000 clones, with 80% found just once. With 8 bases removed from V and 6 bases from J, the gap between germline ends came to 8 bases. The CDR3 consists of 11 residues. The germline V gene has CDR1 MNHEY and CDR2 SVGAGI. Sequences were derived from CD4+ or CD8+ T cells sorted from blood, sampled in a trial of the OX40 agonist ivuxolimab. The source is an adult with an advanced solid tumor such as melanoma, head and neck, liver or kidney cancer. This rearrangement joins TRBV6-5 to TRBJ1-5; unclear D gene. For the CDR3, the DNA is TGTGCCAGCGGTGAGGGTCAGCCCCAGCATTTT. Translated: CASGEGQPQHF.